One and the same sample provided the 14 T cell receptor beta chains below, sequenced in a study of identical twins. TCRdb re-analysed the 5' RACE reads in MiXCR, keeping a single row per CDR3 protein. The table has approximately 1.8 million distinct CDR3 sequences, less than 35% seen once. Sequencing was performed on cord blood. Receptor source: a newborn girl in good health.

This clonotype was picked up a small number of times. V is TRBV11-1 and J is TRBJ2-5; 9 bases fit TRBD1. Germline lookup yields CDR1 SGHAT and CDR2 FQDESV (reference sequence). V was clipped by 0 bases and J by 1 base; unmatched bases: 6. The CDR3 has 17 residues. The CDR3 loop is CASSLAPGQGLQETQYF. The DNA for the CDR3 is TGTGCCAGCAGCTTAGCTCCGGGACAGGGCCTCCAAGAGACCCAGTACTTC.

As regards this clonotype: The junction departs from the called germline gene at one end, perhaps through a read error. The V and J genes are TRBV2 and TRBJ1-2; 8 nucleotides agree with TRBD1. The CDR3 runs to 12 residues. Germline V gene lookup returns CDR1 SNHLY and CDR2 FYNNEI. In DNA form, the CDR3 reads TGTGTCAGCCCTACAGGGGGCTATGGCTACACCTTC. It is translated as CVSPTGGYGYTF.

The chain carries TRBV10-3 and TRBJ2-1, with TRBD2 as a possible D gene (7 bases). Per germline, CDR1 ENHRY and CDR2 SYGVKD. The CDR3 is 12 amino acids. Trimming stripped 9 bases from V and 7 bases from J, with 13 bases between. The CDR3, as DNA: TGTGCCATTATGGGGGGGCGAAATGAGCAGTTCTTC. Encoded protein: CAIMGGRNEQFF.

This clonotype was counted a few times. This chain connects TRBV2 to TRBJ2-7; 9 bases line up with TRBD2. Trimming took 8 bases from V and 7 from J; bases not matched to a gene: 6. This CDR3 is 12 amino acids long. Germline V gene lookup returns CDR1 SNHLY and CDR2 FYNNEI. CDR3 coding DNA: TGTGCCAGCCAGGGACTAGCTGGTGAGCAGTACTTC. Translation gives CASQGLAGEQYF.

This clonotype was counted only a few times. The chain carries TRBV5-1 and TRBJ1-5; D gene uncertain. CDR1 and CDR2 from the germline V gene are SGHRS and YFSETQ. Trimming removed 3 bases from V and 3 bases from J, with 7 bases in between. The CDR3 has 13 residues. CDR3 in DNA: TGCGCCAGCAGCTCCTACATCAATCAGCCCCAGCATTTT. It translates to CASSSYINQPQHF. Full variable domain (missing parts from reference TRBV5-1 and TRBJ1-5): KAGVTQTPRYLIKTRGQQVTLSCSPISGHRSVSWYQQTPGQGLQFLFEYFSETQRNKGNFPGRFSGRQFSNSRSEMNVSTLELGDSALYLCASSSYINQPQHFGDGTRLSIL.

V usage is TRBV20-1 and J usage is TRBJ2-1, with 11 bases identical to TRBD2. The CDR3 consists of 14 residues. The J segment lost 4 bases and the V segment lost 6 bases, leaving 5 bases of the junction unmatched. The V gene's germline CDR1 is DFQATT and CDR2 SNEGSKA (reference sequence). In DNA, the CDR3 is TGCAGTGCGGTTACTAGCGGGAGATACAATGAGCAGTTCTTC. This sequence encodes CSAVTSGRYNEQFF.

The rearrangement uses TRBV21-1 and TRBJ2-2. TRBV21-1 is tagged as a pseudogene. The CDR3 runs 14 residues. The CDR3 loop is CASSKDEDTGELFF. The CDR3 coding sequence is TGTGCCAGCAGCAAAGACGAGGACACCGGGGAGCTGTTTTTT.

J is TRBJ1-2 and V is TRBV7-9; possibly TRBD1 for D (6 bases). This CDR3 is 15 amino acids long. Trimming took 0 bases from V and 6 from J, leaving 14 bases between them. CDR1 SEHNR and CDR2 FQNEAQ come from the germline V gene (reference sequence). CDR3 protein: CASSLAAGEGDGYTF. The CDR3, as DNA: TGTGCCAGCAGCTTAGCGGCAGGGGAAGGGGATGGCTACACCTTC.

This clonotype was seen more than once but under ten times. The chain is built from TRBV14 and TRBJ2-1; 13 positions match TRBD2. The CDR3 extends over 18 amino acids. Germline CDR1 SGHDN, CDR2 FVKESK. J was trimmed by 4 bases and V by 5 bases; bases with no gene match: 11. CDR3 bases: TGTGCCAGCAGCTCCCGGACTAGCGGGAGAGTTTCTTACAATGAGCAGTTCTTC. Translating it yields CASSSRTSGRVSYNEQFF.

This clonotype was seen at least ten times. The chain is built from TRBV20-1 and TRBJ2-7, with TRBD1 identical over 7 bases. The CDR3 contains 13 residues. V was pared by 3 bases and J by 5 bases, with 7 bases of the junction left unmatched. Per germline, CDR1 DFQATT and CDR2 SNEGSKA (reference sequence). This CDR3 is CSARTGTVNEQYF. The CDR3 nucleotides read TGCAGTGCTAGGACCGGGACAGTAAACGAGCAGTACTTC.

The V call is TRBV2, the J call TRBJ2-3; 8 bases align to TRBD1. The ends lost 3 bases at V and 0 bases at J; junction bases unmatched: 5. The CDR3 has 16 amino acids. Germline V gives CDR1 SNHLY, CDR2 FYNNEI. Here the CDR3 DNA reads TGTGCCAGCAGTGACAGGGGGCACCGTAGCACAGATACGCAGTATTTT. Protein product: CASSDRGHRSTDTQYF. The full variable domain, with the rest looked up from reference TRBV2 and TRBJ2-3, is EPEVTQTPSHQVTQMGQEVILRCVPISNHLYFYWYRQILGQKVEFLVSFYNNEISEKSEIFDDQFSVERPDGSNFTLKIRSTKLEDSAMYFCASSDRGHRSTDTQYFGPGTRLTVL.

This chain links TRBV5-5 with TRBJ2-3; weak D call: TRBD2 (7 bases). CDR1 and CDR2 from the germline V gene are SGHKS and YYEKEE (reference sequence). The CDR3 is 16 residues long. V lost 1 base to trimming and J lost 0 bases, with 12 bases between them. The CDR3 reads CASSLWRGLSTDTQYF. CDR3 sequence (DNA): TGTGCCAGCAGCTTGTGGCGGGGGCTTAGCACAGATACGCAGTATTTT.

This clonotype was counted only a few times. The genes are TRBV20-1 and TRBJ2-1; D ambiguous. There are 12 residues in the CDR3. V lost 1 base and J lost 6, with 7 bases in between. The germline V gene has CDR1 DFQATT and CDR2 SNEGSKA (reference sequence). DNA of the CDR3: TGCAGTGCTAGAGGTTGGGCCAATGAGCAGTTCTTC. This sequence encodes CSARGWANEQFF.

The CDR3 region has the DNA TGTGCCGTTAGATCCGGACAGGGGGCGCGTACAGATACGCAGTATTTT. This gives the protein CAVRSGQGARTDTQYF. This chain links TRBV6-6 with TRBJ2-3; 11 bases match TRBD1. This CDR3 is 16 amino acids long. The germline V gene has CDR1 MNHNY and CDR2 SVGAGI (reference sequence). V lost 11 bases, J lost 3 bases, and 13 bases stayed unmatched.